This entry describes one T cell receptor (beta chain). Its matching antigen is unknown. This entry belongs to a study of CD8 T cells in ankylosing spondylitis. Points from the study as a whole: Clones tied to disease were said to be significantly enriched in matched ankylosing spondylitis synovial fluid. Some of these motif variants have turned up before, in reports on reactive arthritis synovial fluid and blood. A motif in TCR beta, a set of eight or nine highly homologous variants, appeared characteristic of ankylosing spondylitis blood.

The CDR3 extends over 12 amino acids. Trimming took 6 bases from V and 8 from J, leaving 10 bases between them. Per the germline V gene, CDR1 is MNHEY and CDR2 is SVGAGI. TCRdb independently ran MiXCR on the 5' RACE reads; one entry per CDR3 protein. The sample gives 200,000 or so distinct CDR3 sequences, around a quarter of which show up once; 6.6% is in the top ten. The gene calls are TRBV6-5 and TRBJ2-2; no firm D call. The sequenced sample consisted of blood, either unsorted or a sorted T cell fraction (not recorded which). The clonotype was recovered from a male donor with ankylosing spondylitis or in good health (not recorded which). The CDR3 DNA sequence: TGTGCCAGCAGCCACTTAGGAGGGGAGCTGTTTTTT. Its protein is CASSHLGGELFF.